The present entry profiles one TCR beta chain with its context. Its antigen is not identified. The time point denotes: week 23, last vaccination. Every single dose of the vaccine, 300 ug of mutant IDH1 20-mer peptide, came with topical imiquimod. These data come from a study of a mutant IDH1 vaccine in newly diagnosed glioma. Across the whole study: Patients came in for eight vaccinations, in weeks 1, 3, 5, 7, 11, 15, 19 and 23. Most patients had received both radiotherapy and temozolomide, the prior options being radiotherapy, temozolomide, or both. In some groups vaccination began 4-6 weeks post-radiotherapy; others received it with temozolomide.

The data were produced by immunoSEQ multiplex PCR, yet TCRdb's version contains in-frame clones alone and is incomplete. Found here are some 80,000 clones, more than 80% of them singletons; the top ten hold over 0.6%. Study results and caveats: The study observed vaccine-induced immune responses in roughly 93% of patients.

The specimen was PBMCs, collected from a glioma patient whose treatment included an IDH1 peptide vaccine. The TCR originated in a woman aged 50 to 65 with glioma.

CDR3 bases: TGTGCCAGCAGTTTATGGACAGTGGGTGGGGCCAACGTCCTGACTTTC. As protein: CASSLWTVGGANVLTF. This chain joins TRBV28 and TRBJ2-6; the D gene is possibly TRBD1 (5 bases). The CDR3 is 16 residues long. V was pared by 0 bases and J by 3 bases, with 9 bases between. Germline assignment: CDR1 MDHEN and CDR2 SYDVKM. The entire variable domain, with the rest obtained from reference TRBV28 and TRBJ2-6, is as follows: DVKVTQSSRYLVKRTGEKVFLECVQDMDHENMFWYRQDPGLGLRLIYFSYDVKMKEKGDIPEGYSVSREKKERFSLILESASTNQTSMYLCASSLWTVGGANVLTFGAGSRLTVL.